The TCR beta chain under discussion was sequenced for a study of blood T cell repertoires in COVID-19 (dated by TCRdb to 2020 to 2022). At the level of the whole study: The collaborator samples originated in the United States, Italy and Spain and spanned the acute and convalescent phases of COVID-19. The material from the prospective study consisted of cDNA or gDNA derived from T cells, B-cell-depleted T cells, or PBMCs. The dataset comprised deeply sampled blood TCRbeta repertoires from subjects exposed to, actively infected with, or recovered from COVID-19. The repertoires were made available in a free public database intended to serve as a resource for research on the immune response to SARS-CoV-2. Samples were obtained from the ongoing ImmuneRACE study (first 160 participants) and from 1,000 to 1,500 subjects provided by 6 global collaborators. Sample metadata almost always included a de-identified subject ID, COVID-19 status, age in years and sex. Where HLA class I and class II types were available, the types were taken from metadata supplied by the sample provider, not from assay-based typing.

The immunoSEQ Assay, a bias-controlled multiplex PCR, was used to amplify TCRbeta CDR3 regions from genomic DNA. The published analysis was carried out like this. The number of nucleated cells in each sample was estimated from the amplification of reference gene primers within the assay. To quantify the absolute abundance of each unique TCRbeta CDR3 rearrangement, sequence reads were collapsed and filtered. For each sample, productive Simpson clonality was calculated as the square root of Simpson's diversity index across productive rearrangements. Not all clones reach the TCRdb copy of this immuneACCESS table, which keeps in-frame sequences only. Checked studies attribute under half of the gap to unresolved V genes and leave the rest unexplained. V, J and clone size were drawn from that table, and D and trimming were deduced from the DNA. The sample table contains 190,000 or so clones; only one count was recorded for 75% to 90% of them. Approximately 6.7% of the sample is in the top ten clones.

Results and caveats for the whole study, not just this receptor: Clinical and demographic metadata were provided uncurated, with the amount varying by source and participant.

Regarding this clone: The antigen it recognizes is unknown. It has no much larger one-base neighbor in the sample; base qualities were not kept.

Collaborating institutions collected whole blood in K2EDTA tubes following their own protocols. For TCRbeta analysis, collaborators shipped samples in one of three forms: frozen whole blood, isolated PBMCs, or DNA extracted from either of those sample types. The source of this sequence is a man aged 35 to 55 with acute or convalescent COVID-19. Source material: peripheral blood.

The DNA sequence is given as TGTGCCTGGGGCCAAGCGGGGGGGGGAGAGACCCAGTACTTC. This sequence encodes CAWGQAGGGETQYF. The chain is assembled from TRBV30 and TRBJ2-5; 10 bases in the middle match TRBD2. The germline V and J ends show losses of 5 bases and 4 bases respectively, and no gene match explains 7 bases of the junction. From the cysteine up to the phenylalanine, the CDR3 has a length of 14 residues. Only the CDR3 DNA stays, 42 bases, in frame from base 1. CDR1 and CDR2, per the germline V gene (reference sequence), are GTSNPN and SVGIG.